Following are 26 T cell receptor beta chains from one sample sequenced in a study of blood T cells in healthy people across ages. It was with a sample-barcoded 5' primer and a J-beta primer mix that a second PCR of roughly 7 to 12 cycles was run. MiXCR, applied by TCRdb to the 5' RACE reads, yields one record per CDR3 protein. The sample yields hundreds of thousands of distinct CDR3 sequences, roughly 32% seen once. The sample comprised blood. The receptors shown here come from a woman of 80 years or more in good health.

This clonotype came up many times. The chain couples TRBV7-2 to TRBJ2-3, with D possibly being TRBD1 or TRBD2 (6 bases each). The CDR3 runs to 17 residues. V lost 3 bases and J lost 6, with 22 bases in between. The germline V gene encodes CDR1 SGHTA and CDR2 FQGNSA. The CDR3 loop reads CASSLGSGGGGPDTQYF. The CDR3 nucleotides are TGTGCCAGCAGCTTGGGTAGCGGAGGGGGTGGACCCGATACGCAGTATTTT.

The chain recombines TRBV3-1 with TRBJ1-6, with 10 bases that match TRBD1. Germline-derived CDR1 and CDR2 are LGHDT and YNNKEL (reference sequence). Trimming cost V 4 bases and J 0 bases; bases outside gene matches: 0. This CDR3 has 16 residues. The CDR3 DNA follows: TGTGCCAGCAGCCGGACAGGGGGCTCCTATAATTCACCCCTCCACTTT. As protein: CASSRTGGSYNSPLHF.

The gene calls are TRBV19 and TRBJ1-2, with D possibly TRBD1 on 6 matching bases. CDR3 length: 14 residues. Germline CDR1 and CDR2: LNHDA and SQIVND (reference sequence). The V gene lost 6 bases and the J gene lost 8 bases, with 19 bases spanning the gap. CDR3 bases: TGTGCCAGTAGGATTACGAGGGGGAAAGGGGGCTACACCTTC. Protein sequence: CASRITRGKGGYTF.

V usage is TRBV5-4 and J usage is TRBJ1-2, with D possibly matching TRBD1 (5 bases). The V gene lost 3 bases and the J gene lost 5 bases, with 20 bases spanning the gap. This CDR3 spans 16 amino acids. From germline, CDR1 is SGHNT and CDR2 YYREEE (reference sequence). The CDR3 DNA follows: TGTGCCAGCAGCTCTCCCACTGGACACGAAGGATATGGCTACACCTTC. It is translated as CASSSPTGHEGYGYTF.

The J gene is TRBJ2-3, the V gene TRBV7-6, with 7 nucleotides matching TRBD1. CDR3 size: 16 residues. The trim removed 6 bases at V and 2 bases at J, leaving 11 bases unmatched. Per germline, CDR1 SGHVS and CDR2 FNYEAQ. The CDR3 coding sequence is TGTGCCAGCAGTCTTACTCCGGGACAGAACACAGATACGCAGTATTTT. Amino acid sequence: CASSLTPGQNTDTQYF.

The chain carries TRBV4-1 and TRBJ2-7; possible D gene TRBD2, 6 bases. V gave up 5 bases and J gave up 7 bases, with 15 bases separating them. From germline, CDR1 is MGHRA and CDR2 YSYEKL. The CDR3 loop spans 13 amino acids. The CDR3 sequence is CASSYGSLFEQYF. The CDR3 DNA reads TGCGCCAGCAGCTACGGGAGTCTTTTTGAGCAGTACTTC.

This clonotype appeared many times. The chain links TRBV29-1 to TRBJ2-3; D remains unclear. Trimming removed 8 bases at V and 4 bases at J, with 16 bases between. The germline CDR1 and CDR2 sequences are SQVTM and ANQGSEA. The CDR3 has 13 residues. The CDR3 region has the DNA TGCAGCATTTCCGTAGTCACCCCAGATACGCAGTATTTT. Amino acids: CSISVVTPDTQYF.

This clonotype has only a few counts. DNA of the CDR3: TGTGCCAGCAGCCCCCTCACGGGCGAGGGTAACACTGAAGCTTTCTTT. Encoded protein: CASSPLTGEGNTEAFF. V and J are TRBV11-2 and TRBJ1-1, with D hard to call. The CDR3 loop spans 16 amino acids. Germline assignment: CDR1 SGHAT and CDR2 FQNNGV. V was shortened by 5 bases and J by 2 bases, with 18 bases between the two germline ends.

V is TRBV20-1 and J is TRBJ1-2; D unresolved. The V gene's germline CDR1 is DFQATT and CDR2 SNEGSKA (reference sequence). The CDR3 loop spans 13 amino acids. Deletions cut 6 bases from V and 3 bases from J, with 14 bases between. CDR3 nucleotide sequence: TGCAGTGCCCTAGACGTCGGCTACTATGGCTACACCTTC. Translating it yields CSALDVGYYGYTF.

The chain joins TRBV4-1 to TRBJ1-1, with D maybe TRBD1 (5 bases). V was shortened by 4 bases and J by 1 base, with 13 bases between the two germline ends. This CDR3 comprises 15 residues. Germline CDR1 reads MGHRA; CDR2 reads YSYEKL. CDR3 sequence: CASSPAQGRNTEAFF. CDR3 sequence (DNA): TGCGCCAGCAGCCCGGCCCAGGGCCGGAACACTGAAGCTTTCTTT.

This clonotype has at least ten counts. V and J are TRBV7-2 and TRBJ1-4; D ambiguous. This CDR3 region has 13 residues. Germline V lookup: CDR1 SGHTA, CDR2 FQGNSA. The V and J ends lost 5 bases and 5 bases respectively, with 9 bases between them. CDR3 amino acids: CASSALRNEKLFF. The CDR3 DNA reads TGTGCCAGCAGCGCTTTGAGAAATGAAAAACTGTTTTTT.

In this sample, this clonotype turned up many times. The chain is built from TRBV24-1 and TRBJ2-1; 10 bases agree with TRBD1. The CDR3 contains 14 residues. Trimming took 7 bases from V and 15 from J; bases not matched to a gene: 14. Per germline, CDR1 KGHDR and CDR2 SFDVKD. In DNA form, the CDR3 reads TGTGCCACCAGCGCGGGACAGGGGATCGCGGCGCCGTTCTTC. Residues: CATSAGQGIAAPFF.

Comment on this clonotype: Being one base from a much bigger clone, this may be a read error. This chain uses TRBV7-8 with TRBJ2-7; the match to TRBD1 covers 7 bases. Germline V gene data show CDR1 as SGHVS and CDR2 as FQNEAQ. The CDR3 runs 14 residues. The CDR3 DNA sequence: TGTGTCAGCACCCCAGGTGACAGGGTGGGAGAGCAGTACTTC. Translation gives CVSTPGDRVGEQYF.

This chain uses TRBV30 with TRBJ2-7; 7 bases are a match to TRBD2. V gave up 0 bases and J gave up 2 bases; unmatched junction bases: 4. CDR3 size: 14 residues. Germline CDR1 and CDR2: GTSNPN and SVGIG (reference sequence). In DNA, the CDR3 is TGTGCCTGGAGTGTATCTAGCGGTGCCTACGAGCAGTACTTC. Translation gives CAWSVSSGAYEQYF. Filled out from reference TRBV30 and TRBJ2-7, the complete variable domain reads SQTIHQWPATLVQPVGSPLSLECTVEGTSNPNLYWYRQAAGRGLQLLFYSVGIGQISSEVPQNLSASRPQDRQFILSSKKLLLSDSGFYLCAWSVSSGAYEQYFGPGTRLTVT.

This clonotype was found many times. This chain joins TRBV30 and TRBJ2-6; 7 bases align to TRBD2. This CDR3 contains 15 residues. Losses at the gene ends were 1 base for V and 2 bases for J; bases not matched to a gene: 2. CDR1 and CDR2 (germline): GTSNPN, SVGIG (reference sequence). In DNA, the CDR3 is TGTGCCTGGAGTGGCGGGGGAGCTGGGGCCAACGTCCTGACTTTC. Translating gives CAWSGGGAGANVLTF.

This clonotype was seen a few times. V and J are TRBV29-1 and TRBJ2-6; 9 bases line up with TRBD1. This CDR3 contains 14 residues. Trimming took 4 bases from V and 4 from J; bases not matched to a gene: 2. Germline V gives CDR1 SQVTM, CDR2 ANQGSEA. CDR3 loop: CSVGDRAGANVLTF. CDR3 nucleotide sequence: TGCAGCGTTGGGGACAGGGCCGGGGCCAACGTCCTGACTTTC.

The sample holds one count of this clonotype. A much larger clone is a single base away; this may be a read error. This chain links TRBV6-2 or TRBV6-3 with TRBJ2-7, with no clear D. With 6 bases removed from V and 7 bases from J, the gap between germline ends came to 13 bases. Germline V gene lookup returns CDR1 MNHEY and CDR2 SVGEGT. The CDR3 is 12 amino acids. In DNA, the CDR3 is TGTGCCAGCAGACCCCGGTACAATGAGCAGTACTTC. Translating gives CASRPRYNEQYF.

This clonotype was detected a few times. It may be a read error: a sequence one base away is much more abundant. The chain couples TRBV20-1 to TRBJ2-7; 11 bases fit TRBD2. CDR1 and CDR2 from the germline V gene are DFQATT and SNEGSKA (reference sequence). The V segment lost 4 bases and the J segment 7 bases; nucleotides outside the gene matches: 6. The CDR3 runs to 13 residues. The CDR3 nucleotides read TGCAGTGCTACGGGACTAGCGGACGATGAGCAGTACTTC. The encoded protein is CSATGLADDEQYF.

In its sample, this clonotype was seen many times. J is TRBJ2-1 and V is TRBV12-3 or TRBV12-4, with a weak D call TRBD2 (6 bases). The CDR3 is 15 residues long. Trimming pared 0 bases from V and 7 bases from J, leaving 13 bases between. DNA for the CDR3: TGTGCCAGCAGTTTAGCGGGACTTGACGGGAATGAGCAGTTCTTC. Translation gives CASSLAGLDGNEQFF.

This clonotype was seen at least ten times. The chain couples TRBV21-1 to TRBJ2-7; TRBD2, as called in the table, went unchecked against the DNA. TRBV21-1 is shown as a pseudogene. The CDR3 covers 16 residues. In nucleotides, the CDR3 is TGTGCCAGCAGCAAAGAGATTACTAGCCCGAAAGACGAGCAGTACTTC. Translated, it gives CASSKEITSPKDEQYF.

This clonotype occurred many times. This sequence joins TRBV6-1 and TRBJ2-3, with D possibly matching TRBD2 (5 bases). The CDR3 is made up of 12 amino acids. V shed 1 base and J shed 8 bases, with 7 bases lying between them. CDR1 and CDR2 from the germline V gene are MNHNS and SASEGT. CDR3 DNA: TGTGCCAGCAGTGAAGGAGGAGGTACGCAGTATTTT. Protein product: CASSEGGGTQYF.

V and J are TRBV6-5 and TRBJ2-5; no clear D. V was pared by 1 base and J by 11 bases, with 14 bases between. Germline CDR1 and CDR2: MNHEY and SVGAGI. CDR3 size: 13 residues. The CDR3 coding sequence is TGTGCCAGCAGTTACTATGGATATGGGGATCAGTACTTC. Protein product: CASSYYGYGDQYF.

This clonotype has at least ten counts. The chain has TRBV20-1 and TRBJ2-7; either TRBD1 or TRBD2 may supply D (5 bases each). The germline V gene has CDR1 DFQATT and CDR2 SNEGSKA (reference sequence). Between the trimmed V and J ends, which lost 3 bases and 2 bases, there was a span of 20 bases. This CDR3 has 16 residues. The CDR3 here is CSASRRMPRGTYEQYF. For the CDR3, the DNA is TGCAGTGCTAGCCGAAGGATGCCGAGGGGAACCTACGAGCAGTACTTC.

This sequence joins TRBV10-3 and TRBJ1-1; no definite D call. Germline lookup yields CDR1 ENHRY and CDR2 SYGVKD. The CDR3 totals 13 residues. The V end was cut by 6 bases, the J end by 0 bases, with 8 bases between. CDR3 in DNA: TGTGCCATCAGACAGTATGTGAACACTGAAGCTTTCTTT. This gives the protein CAIRQYVNTEAFF.

This clonotype has a count of ten or more. This rearrangement joins TRBV4-2 to TRBJ2-1, with TRBD2 matching 11 bases. The CDR3 spans 18 residues. Per the germline V gene, CDR1 is LGHNA and CDR2 is YNFKEQ. Trimming at V came to 3 bases and at J to 4 bases, leaving 11 bases not matched to a gene. The CDR3 DNA is TGTGCCAGCAGCCAGGATTCTAGCGGGGGGCTACTATACAATGAGCAGTTCTTC. Residues: CASSQDSSGGLLYNEQFF.

With respect to this clonotype: The conserved phenylalanine or tryptophan normally closing the CDR3 is absent here, so this likely arose from a read error. The chain employs TRBV6-2 or TRBV6-3 and TRBJ1-5; possible D gene TRBD1, 6 bases. The germline V gene encodes CDR1 MNHEY and CDR2 SVGEGT. Between the trimmed V and J ends, which lost 2 bases and 9 bases, there was a span of 17 bases. This CDR3 contains 15 residues. Here the CDR3 DNA reads TGTGCCAGCAGTTACGGGACACCGGGCCGGTGGCCCCAGCATTTA. This gives the protein CASSYGTPGRWPQHL.